One and the same sample provided the 5 T cell receptor beta chains below, sequenced in a study of T cell clonotyping in hematopoietic cell transplantation. Time point in this sample: recipient sample about 28 days before transplant, after cytoreduction. Here immunoSEQ multiplex PCR was the method, and the copy in TCRdb shows in-frame clones only, minus some. The data show some 10,000 clones, roughly 84% seen once. Sequencing was performed on peripheral blood mononuclear cells, taken before stem cell transplant. Receptor source: a woman aged 45-65 years with chronic myeloid leukemia. Some clones in this sample may be carry-over from other donors' samples.

This chain connects TRBV28 to TRBJ2-7; 9 nucleotides line up with TRBD2. V shed 6 bases and J 4 bases; nucleotides not matched to a gene: 7. The CDR3 is 14 residues long. Germline-derived CDR1 and CDR2 are MDHEN and SYDVKM. Here the CDR3 DNA reads TGTGCCAGCAGCCCGACTAGCGGCCAATACGAGCAGTACTTC. It translates to CASSPTSGQYEQYF.

The genes are TRBV4-1 and TRBJ2-3; D not certain. The V end lost 4 bases, the J end lost 2 bases, and 7 bases lay between the germline ends. CDR1 is MGHRA, CDR2 YSYEKL, per germline. The CDR3 length is 13 residues. CDR3 amino acids: CASSRSFTDTQYF. The CDR3 bases are TGCGCCAGCAGCCGGTCGTTCACAGATACGCAGTATTTT.

The rearrangement links TRBV30 to TRBJ1-2, with D unclear. The CDR3 contains 12 residues. From germline, CDR1 is GTSNPN and CDR2 SVGIG (reference sequence). The ends were cut back, 4 bases at V and 4 bases at J, with 10 bases in the middle. The CDR3: CAWNTGSYGYTF. The CDR3 DNA is TGTGCCTGGAATACTGGGTCCTATGGCTACACCTTC.

CDR3 DNA: TGTGCCAGCAGTGAGTCAGCTTCCTACGAGCAGTACTTC. This sequence encodes CASSESASYEQYF. The chain recombines TRBV2 with TRBJ2-7; no firm D call. The V gene lost 3 bases and the J gene lost 1 base, with 7 bases spanning the gap. The length of the CDR3 is 13 residues. Per germline, CDR1 SNHLY and CDR2 FYNNEI.

This sequence joins TRBV25-1 and TRBJ2-1; a possible D gene is TRBD2 (5 bases). The V gene lost 9 bases and the J gene lost 3 bases, with 12 bases spanning the gap. CDR1 MGHDK and CDR2 SYGVNS come from the germline V gene. The CDR3 covers 13 residues. CDR3 DNA: TGTGCCAGTGAGGGTCCTGTCTACAATGAGCAGTTCTTC. Translating gives CASEGPVYNEQFF.